The rows below give T cell receptor beta chains drawn from one sample of a study of identical twins. TCRdb redid the calling of the 5' RACE reads with MiXCR, one entry per CDR3 protein. The top ten hold around 4% of the sample, which has under 300,000 distinct CDR3 sequences, more than 9.5% seen once. The sample was also linked to a second study, of yellow fever vaccine responses in identical twins.

What was sequenced was memory (CD45RO+) T cells sorted from blood. These receptor sequences come from a woman aged 18-29 years in good health. The CDR3 runs from the conserved cysteine through the conserved F or W. Each record gives: clone size, J gene, V gene, D gene, CDR3 DNA, CDR3 protein. A D gene is named only where the DNA matches it firmly. The size field is filled for only some rows; it gives once, few, many or a size class.

NA,TRBJ2-1,TRBV5-1,NA,TGCGCCAGCAGAATACAGACGTCCTACAATGAGCAGTTCTTC,CASRIQTSYNEQFF
NA,TRBJ2-6,TRBV5-1,NA,TGCGCCAGCAGCCCGGGACTTAGCTCTGGGGCCAACGTCCTGACTTTC,CASSPGLSSGANVLTF
NA,TRBJ2-1,TRBV2,NA,TGTGCCAGCAGGTCACGGGCTCGGGATGAGCAGTTCTTC,CASRSRARDEQFF
few,TRBJ2-3,TRBV20-1,NA,TGCAGTGCTATTGGGATGCGCACAGATACGCAGTATTTT,CSAIGMRTDTQYF
few,TRBJ1-3,TRBV2,NA,TGTGCCGAGACCCCCGTTCTAAGAAACACCATATATTTT,CAETPVLRNTIYF
many,TRBJ2-3,TRBV7-2,TRBD2,TGTGCCAGCAGCCCCCGGGACTACACAGATACGCAGTATTTT,CASSPRDYTDTQYF
many,TRBJ2-3,TRBV10-3,TRBD1,TGTGCCACGGGACCCGGGACAGGGGCCACAGATACGCAGTATTTT,CATGPGTGATDTQYF
NA,TRBJ2-7,TRBV5-6,TRBD1,TGTGCCAGCAGCTTGGCTGAGCTGCGCAGGGGGCCTTCCTACGAGCAGTACTTC,CASSLAELRRGPSYEQYF
few,TRBJ2-2,TRBV28,NA,TGTGCCAGCAGGGTTAGCACCGGGGAGCTGTTTTTT,CASRVSTGELFF
NA,TRBJ2-2,TRBV5-5,NA,TGTGCCAGCAGCTTGGTGTCCGCAGGTTCGGACGGGGAGCTGTTTTTT,CASSLVSAGSDGELFF
NA,TRBJ2-5,TRBV21-1,NA,TGTGCCAGCAGTCTATCCCCCTTTGAGCGTAGGTTGGTGAGGGCTAGCGGGGGCCAAGAGACCCAGTACTTC,CASSLSPFERRLVRASGGQETQYF
few,TRBJ2-7,TRBV3-1,NA,TGTGCCAGCAGCCAACGGCAGGGAATTTCCTACGAGCAGTACTTC,CASSQRQGISYEQYF
NA,TRBJ2-2,TRBV12-3/TRBV12-4,NA,TGTGCCAGCAGTTTTACTACCAACACCGGGGAGCTGTTTTTT,CASSFTTNTGELFF
many,TRBJ2-7,TRBV12-3/TRBV12-4,TRBD2,TGTGCCAGCAGTTTTGGTAGCGGGGGCGACGAGCAGTACTTC,CASSFGSGGDEQYF
many,TRBJ2-1,TRBV6-4,TRBD1,TGTGCCAGCAGCAGGACAGGGGAGAATGAGCAGTTCTTC,CASSRTGENEQFF
few,TRBJ2-5,TRBV27,TRBD2,TGTGCCAGCAGTTCCGGGACTACGGAGGGGGAGACCCAGTACTTC,CASSSGTTEGETQYF
many,TRBJ2-2,TRBV28,NA,TGTGCCAGCAGTTTTATGGCGAACACCGGGGAGCTGTTTTTT,CASSFMANTGELFF
NA,TRBJ2-1,TRBV11-1,TRBD2,TGTGCCAGCAGCTTAGCCACTAGCGGATTCTACAATGAGCAGTTCTTC,CASSLATSGFYNEQFF
NA,TRBJ2-4,TRBV6-1,NA,TGTGCCAGCAGTGAATACGACACGATGGGAGCCAAAAACATTCAGTACTTC,CASSEYDTMGAKNIQYF
NA,TRBJ2-7,TRBV29-1,NA,TGCAGCGTTGAATTGGTGGGATCCGAGCAGTACTTC,CSVELVGSEQYF
NA,TRBJ2-1,TRBV7-2,TRBD2,TGTGCCAGCATGATAGCGGGGGCTAATGAGCAGTTCTTC,CASMIAGANEQFF
many,TRBJ2-5,TRBV5-1,NA,TGCGCCAGCAGCTTGCCAGGGCAAGAGACCCAGTACTTC,CASSLPGQETQYF
many,TRBJ2-7,TRBV12-3/TRBV12-4,NA,TGTGCCAGCAGTTTTGGGGCCCTCTACGAGCAGTACTTC,CASSFGALYEQYF
NA,TRBJ2-1,TRBV15,TRBD2,TGTGCCACCAGCAGAAGTGGACGAGGGCCTAGCGGACACAATGAGCAGTTCTTC,CATSRSGRGPSGHNEQFF
NA,TRBJ2-2,TRBV6-1,NA,TGTGCCAGCAGCTCCCTCACCGGGACGGGACTTACCAGGGAGCTGTTTTTT,CASSSLTGTGLTRELFF
many,TRBJ1-1,TRBV7-9,NA,TGTGCCAGCAGCCTCACCTCTGGGCTGGGAACTGAAGCTTTCTTT,CASSLTSGLGTEAFF
NA,TRBJ2-3,TRBV9,NA,TGTGCCAGCAGCGTGATGCAGGTAACAGATACGCAGTATTTT,CASSVMQVTDTQYF
NA,TRBJ2-3,TRBV28,NA,TGTGCCAGCAGTGGGGGGTGGACAGATACGCAGTATTTT,CASSGGWTDTQYF